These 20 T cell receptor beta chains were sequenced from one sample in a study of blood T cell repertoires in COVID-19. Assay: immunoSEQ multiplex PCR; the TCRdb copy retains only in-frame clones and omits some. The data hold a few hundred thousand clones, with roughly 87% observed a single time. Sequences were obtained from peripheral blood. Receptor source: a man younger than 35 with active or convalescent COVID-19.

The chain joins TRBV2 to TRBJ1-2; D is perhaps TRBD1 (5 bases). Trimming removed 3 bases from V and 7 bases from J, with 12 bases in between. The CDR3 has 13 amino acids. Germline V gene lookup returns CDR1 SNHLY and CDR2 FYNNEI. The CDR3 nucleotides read TGTGCCAGCAGTGAGGCATCGACAGCTGGCTACACCTTC. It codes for CASSEASTAGYTF.

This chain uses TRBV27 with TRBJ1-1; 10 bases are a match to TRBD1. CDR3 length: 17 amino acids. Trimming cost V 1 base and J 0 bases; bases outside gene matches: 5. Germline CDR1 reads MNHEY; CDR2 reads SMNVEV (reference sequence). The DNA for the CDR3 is TGTGCCAGCAGTTTATTGGGGACAGGGGCCGTGAACACTGAAGCTTTCTTT. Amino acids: CASSLLGTGAVNTEAFF.

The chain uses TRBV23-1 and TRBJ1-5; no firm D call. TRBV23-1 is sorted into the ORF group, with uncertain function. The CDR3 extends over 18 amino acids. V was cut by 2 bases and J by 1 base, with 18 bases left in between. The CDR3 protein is CASSQAVLNGPSNQPQHF. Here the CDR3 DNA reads TGCGCCAGCAGTCAAGCGGTATTGAACGGCCCAAGCAATCAGCCCCAGCATTTT.

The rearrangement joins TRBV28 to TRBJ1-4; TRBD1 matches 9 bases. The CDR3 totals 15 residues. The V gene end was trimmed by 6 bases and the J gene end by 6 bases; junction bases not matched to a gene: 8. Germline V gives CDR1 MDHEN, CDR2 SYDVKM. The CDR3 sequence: CASSRATGGDEKLFF. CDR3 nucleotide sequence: TGTGCCAGCAGCCGAGCGACAGGGGGAGATGAAAAACTGTTTTTT.

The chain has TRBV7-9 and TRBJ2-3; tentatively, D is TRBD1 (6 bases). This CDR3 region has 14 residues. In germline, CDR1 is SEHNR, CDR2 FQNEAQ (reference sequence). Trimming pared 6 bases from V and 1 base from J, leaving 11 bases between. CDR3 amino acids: CASRPRTGTDTQYF. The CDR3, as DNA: TGTGCCAGCAGACCACGGACAGGCACAGATACGCAGTATTTT.

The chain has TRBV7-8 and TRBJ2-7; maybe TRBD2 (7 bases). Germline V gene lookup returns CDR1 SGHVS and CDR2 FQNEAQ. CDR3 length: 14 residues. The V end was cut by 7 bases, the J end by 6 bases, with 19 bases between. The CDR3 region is CASTPGGPGREQYF. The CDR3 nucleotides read TGTGCCAGCACCCCCGGGGGGCCTGGACGCGAGCAGTACTTC.

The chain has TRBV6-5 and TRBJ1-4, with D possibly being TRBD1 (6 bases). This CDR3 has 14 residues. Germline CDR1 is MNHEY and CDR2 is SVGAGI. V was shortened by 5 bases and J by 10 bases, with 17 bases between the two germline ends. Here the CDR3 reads CASSRDKDQRKLFF. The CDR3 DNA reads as TGTGCCAGCAGTCGGGACAAAGACCAGAGAAAACTGTTTTTT.

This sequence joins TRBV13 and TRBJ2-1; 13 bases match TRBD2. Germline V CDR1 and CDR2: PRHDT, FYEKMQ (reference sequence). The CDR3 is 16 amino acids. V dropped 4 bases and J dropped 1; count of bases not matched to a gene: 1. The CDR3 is CASSWTSGRSYNEQFF. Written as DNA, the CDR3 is TGTGCCAGCAGCTGGACTAGCGGGAGATCCTACAATGAGCAGTTCTTC.

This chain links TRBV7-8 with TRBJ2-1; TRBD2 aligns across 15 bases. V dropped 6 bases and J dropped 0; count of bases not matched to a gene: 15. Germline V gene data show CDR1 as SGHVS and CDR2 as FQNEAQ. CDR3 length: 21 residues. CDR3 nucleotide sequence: TGTGCCAGCAGTCCAAAGAGACCGGGACTAGCGGGGGGCAACTCCTACAATGAGCAGTTCTTC. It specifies CASSPKRPGLAGGNSYNEQFF.

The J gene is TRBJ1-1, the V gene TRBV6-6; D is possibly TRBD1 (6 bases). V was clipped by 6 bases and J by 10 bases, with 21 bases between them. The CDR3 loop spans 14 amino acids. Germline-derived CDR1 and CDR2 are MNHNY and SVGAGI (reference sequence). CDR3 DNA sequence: TGTGCCAGCAGCCCAAGGGGGGGCGCGCGCCGAGCTTTCTTT. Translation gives CASSPRGGARRAFF.

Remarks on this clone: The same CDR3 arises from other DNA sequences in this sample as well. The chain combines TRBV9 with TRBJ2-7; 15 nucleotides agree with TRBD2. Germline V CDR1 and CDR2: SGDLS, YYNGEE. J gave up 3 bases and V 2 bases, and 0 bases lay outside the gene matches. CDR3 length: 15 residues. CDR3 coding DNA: TGTGCCAGCAGCGTGGGACTAGCGGGGGGCTACGAGCAGTACTTC. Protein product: CASSVGLAGGYEQYF. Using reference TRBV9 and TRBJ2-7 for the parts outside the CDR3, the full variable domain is DSGVTQTPKHLITATGQRVTLRCSPRSGDLSVYWYQQSLDQGLQFLIQYYNGEERAKGNILERFSAQQFPDLHSELNLSSLELGDSALYFCASSVGLAGGYEQYFGPGTRLTVT.

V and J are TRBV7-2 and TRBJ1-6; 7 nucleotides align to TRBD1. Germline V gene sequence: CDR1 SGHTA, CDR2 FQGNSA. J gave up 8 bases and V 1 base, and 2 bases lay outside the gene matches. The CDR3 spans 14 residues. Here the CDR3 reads CASSLGQGDSPLHF. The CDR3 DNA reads TGTGCCAGCAGCTTAGGACAGGGTGATTCACCCCTCCACTTT.

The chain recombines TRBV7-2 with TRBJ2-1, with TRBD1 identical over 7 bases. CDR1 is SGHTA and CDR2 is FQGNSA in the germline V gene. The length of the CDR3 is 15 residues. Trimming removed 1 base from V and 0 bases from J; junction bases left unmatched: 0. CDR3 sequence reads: CASSLGDSSYNEQFF. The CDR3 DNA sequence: TGTGCCAGCAGCTTAGGGGACAGCTCCTACAATGAGCAGTTCTTC.

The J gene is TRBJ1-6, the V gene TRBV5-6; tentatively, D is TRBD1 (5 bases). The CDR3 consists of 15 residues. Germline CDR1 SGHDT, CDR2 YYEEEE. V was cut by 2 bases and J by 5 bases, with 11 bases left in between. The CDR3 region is CASSLPGGNNSPLHF. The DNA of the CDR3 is TGTGCCAGCAGCTTACCCGGGGGTAATAATTCACCCCTCCACTTT.

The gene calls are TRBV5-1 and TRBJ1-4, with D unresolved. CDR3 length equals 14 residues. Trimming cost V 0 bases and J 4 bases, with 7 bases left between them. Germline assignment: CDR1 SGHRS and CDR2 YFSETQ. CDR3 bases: TGCGCCAGCAGCTTGGTAGTTGGTAATGAAAAACTGTTTTTT. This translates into CASSLVVGNEKLFF.

The CDR3 DNA reads TGTGCCACTATAGCGGAGACCACAGATACGCAGTATTTT. This sequence encodes CATIAETTDTQYF. The V call is TRBV19, the J call TRBJ2-3; the D gene is possibly TRBD2 (6 bases). The CDR3 length is 13 residues. Trimming removed 10 bases from V and 2 bases from J, with 13 bases in between. From germline, CDR1 is LNHDA and CDR2 SQIVND (reference sequence).

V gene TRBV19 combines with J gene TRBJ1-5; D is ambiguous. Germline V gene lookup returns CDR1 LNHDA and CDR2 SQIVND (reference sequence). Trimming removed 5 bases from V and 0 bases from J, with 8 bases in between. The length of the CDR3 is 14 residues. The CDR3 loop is CASSLRNSNQPQHF. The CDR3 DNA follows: TGTGCCAGTAGTTTGAGAAATAGCAATCAGCCCCAGCATTTT.

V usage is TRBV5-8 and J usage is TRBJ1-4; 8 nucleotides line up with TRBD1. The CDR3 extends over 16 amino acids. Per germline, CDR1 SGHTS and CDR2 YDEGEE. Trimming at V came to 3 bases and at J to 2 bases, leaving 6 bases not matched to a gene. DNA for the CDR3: TGTGCCAGCAGCTCCGGACAGGGTCCCACTAATGAAAAACTGTTTTTT. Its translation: CASSSGQGPTNEKLFF.

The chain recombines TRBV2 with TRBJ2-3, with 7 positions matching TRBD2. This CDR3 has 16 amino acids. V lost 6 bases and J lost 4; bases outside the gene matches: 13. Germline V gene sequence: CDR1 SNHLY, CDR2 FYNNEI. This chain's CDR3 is CASRGRGVALADTQYF. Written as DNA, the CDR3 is TGTGCCAGCAGGGGCCGGGGGGTGGCTTTAGCAGATACGCAGTATTTT. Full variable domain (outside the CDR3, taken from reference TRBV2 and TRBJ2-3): EPEVTQTPSHQVTQMGQEVILRCVPISNHLYFYWYRQILGQKVEFLVSFYNNEISEKSEIFDDQFSVERPDGSNFTLKIRSTKLEDSAMYFCASRGRGVALADTQYFGPGTRLTVL.

In DNA, the CDR3 is TGTGCCACCAGCAGAGATTACTCGAGCTCCTACAATGAGCAGTTCTTC. Residues: CATSRDYSSSYNEQFF. The chain recombines TRBV15 with TRBJ2-1; D call uncertain. Germline CDR1 and CDR2: LNHNV and YYDKDF (reference sequence). Trimming took off 0 bases at V and 0 bases at J, with 9 bases between the two ends. The CDR3 runs 16 residues.